The text below deals with one T cell receptor beta chain. This clonotype has a count of ten or more. It lacks a known antigen. No qualities accompany the bases; no much larger clone lies one base away. The data belong to a study of T cells in Graves' hyperthyroidism and ophthalmopathy (dated by TCRdb to between 2019 and 2020). About the full investigation: A discovery cohort of about a hundred patients, roughly 43 with Graves' ophthalmopathy and about 60 with stable Graves' hyperthyroidism, was used to find distinguishing TCR V-J signatures. The 100 or so discovery patients were randomly divided into training and test sets at a 7:3 ratio. Whether ophthalmopathy could be predicted prospectively was tested in an independent validation cohort made up of roughly 20 hyperthyroidism patients plus 17 patients who later progressed to ophthalmopathy. Once sampling was done, hyperthyroidism patients were given methimazole at a starting dose of 30 mg daily, whereas ophthalmopathy patients were given high-dose intravenous methylprednisolone. The paper reports TCR Vbeta CDR3 sequencing of some 140 peripheral blood samples: around 41 ophthalmopathy, 75 to 80 hyperthyroidism and about 17 progressor patients. In more than 5 Graves' hyperthyroidism patients, the study also compared T-cell repertoires from thyroid tissue with T-cell repertoires from blood.

Any patient with an uncontrolled infection, another autoimmune disease, pregnancy or lactation was excluded. Diagnoses relied on clinical symptoms, serum thyroxine and TRAb, thyroid ultrasound and orbital computed tomography. Total RNA was extracted with Trizol reagent, and quality was checked on an Agilent 2100 Bioanalyzer. TCR beta CDR3 regions were amplified from RNA transcripts. The first round of RT-PCR for the TCR CDR3 was performed with the HTBI primer set and the Qiagen OneStep RT-PCR kit. Libraries were constructed in a second round of multiplex PCR, after which size selection and purification were performed. Libraries were sequenced paired-end with 100 bp reads on an Illumina HiSeq2000. Regarding the original processing steps: SOAPnuke was used to process the raw data, with reads discarded if the reads contained adapters or uncalled bases, had a mean Phred below 15, or lacked an exact constant-primer or identifier match. COPE v1.2.5 was used to merge the high-quality paired reads, and each unique nucleotide sequence was defined as a clonotype. MiTCR v1.1 was used to align the clonotypes against IMGT TRBV, TRBD and TRBJ reference segments. The analysis was restricted to V-J combinations with a frequency above 0.0001, which together covered just over 99% of the repertoires. A TCS score was defined as the ratio of F50 (clonal expansion) to E x V (chaos), with BLOSUM62-based TCRdist applied between CDR3 peptides within each V-J. Welch's t-statistics and random forest reduced 514 V-J features to roughly 13, which were used in a naive Bayes classifier (R e1071). The Morisita-Horn index was used to measure how similar the thyroid and blood repertoires were. TCRdb trimmed the raw reads at Q25, called clones with MiXCR and kept productive beta chains. All rows with the same CDR3 protein become a single entry with the most common DNA and genes. Clone size and V and J calls follow TCRdb, not the original study. Within this sample are 500,000 to 600,000 distinct CDR3 sequences, with 40% to 55% of them counted one time only. The ten largest clones capture 19% of the sample.

CDR1 and CDR2 are read off the germline V gene as SGHRS and YFSETQ. CDR3 length: 13 amino acids, cysteine to phenylalanine. CDR3 DNA only is kept here, 39 bases in frame from base 1. Trimming takes 0 bases from V and 3 bases from J, and the germline ends sit 7 bases apart. The paper's findings and limits, for the study overall: Sample size was not statistically predetermined, and blinding of investigators to group allocation was not performed. In validation, the model predicted progression to ophthalmopathy with over 60% sensitivity and 72% to 85% specificity, a median of around six months before onset. A model built on a 13 V-J signature distinguished ophthalmopathy from stable hyperthyroidism, reaching 87.88% sensitivity and 81% to 83% specificity in cross-validation and 80%/75% in testing. Most expanded thyroid clonotypes (frequency above 0.001) were also detected in blood, suggesting blood repertoires may reflect thyroid immune responses.

The sample was peripheral blood or thyroid tissue (not recorded which). This clonotype was obtained from an adult woman with Graves' disease, either hyperthyroidism or ophthalmopathy (not recorded which). Recombination joined TRBV5-1 with TRBJ2-7; confidence is insufficient to name the D gene. The sequenced DNA is TGCGCCAGCAGCTTGGTGATAGACTACGAGCAGTACTTC. Translated, it gives CASSLVIDYEQYF.